This T cell receptor (beta chain) was sequenced during a study of vaccination effects on CD4 cells after COVID-19. ViraFEST used viral peptide pools to expand antigen-specific CD4+ T cells before sequencing. Culture lasted about ten days before CD4+ T cell isolation. Having tested negative for nucleocapsid antibodies, the vaccine recipients showed no prior SARS-CoV-2 infection. Germline-derived CDR1 and CDR2 are MDHEN and SYDVKM. V was clipped by 5 bases and J by 7 bases, with 15 bases between them. The CDR3 totals 14 residues. As for this clone: As yet, its antigen is unknown.

TCRdb keeps only in-frame clones here, not all; method: immunoSEQ multiplex PCR. The sample holds about 61,000 clones, roughly 76% seen once. The chain is built from TRBV28 and TRBJ2-1; the D call may be TRBD1 or TRBD2 (5 bases each). The sequence was collected from a human donor who received a COVID-19 vaccine. This material consisted of CD4+ T cells from PBMCs cultured with HCoV-229E spike peptides, taken before COVID-19 vaccination. The DNA of the CDR3 is TGTGCCAGCAGTCACCCGGGGCCTGGGAATGAGCAGTTCTTC. It is translated as CASSHPGPGNEQFF. Looking up the rest from reference TRBV28 and TRBJ2-1 gives the full variable domain: DVKVTQSSRYLVKRTGEKVFLECVQDMDHENMFWYRQDPGLGLRLIYFSYDVKMKEKGDIPEGYSVSREKKERFSLILESASTNQTSMYLCASSHPGPGNEQFFGPGTRLTVL.